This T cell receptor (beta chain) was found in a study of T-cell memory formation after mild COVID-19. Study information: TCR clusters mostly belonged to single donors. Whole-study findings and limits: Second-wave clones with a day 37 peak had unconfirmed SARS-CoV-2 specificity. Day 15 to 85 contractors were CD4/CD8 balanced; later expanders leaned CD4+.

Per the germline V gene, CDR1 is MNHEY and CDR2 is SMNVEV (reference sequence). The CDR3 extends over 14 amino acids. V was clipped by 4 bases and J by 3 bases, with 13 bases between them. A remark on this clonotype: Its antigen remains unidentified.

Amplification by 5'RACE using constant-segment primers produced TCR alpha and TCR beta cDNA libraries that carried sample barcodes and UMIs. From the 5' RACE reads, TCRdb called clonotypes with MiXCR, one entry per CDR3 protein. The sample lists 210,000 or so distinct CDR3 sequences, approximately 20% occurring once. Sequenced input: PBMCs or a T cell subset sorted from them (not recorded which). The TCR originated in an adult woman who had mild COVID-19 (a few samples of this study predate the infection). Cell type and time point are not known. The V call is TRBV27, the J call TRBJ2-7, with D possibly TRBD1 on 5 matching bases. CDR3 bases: TGTGCCAGCAGTTACCAATCAAGGGGCTACGAGCAGTACTTC. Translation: CASSYQSRGYEQYF.